One sample yielded the 7 T cell receptor beta chains listed below, sequenced in a study of control samples from healthy donors and cancer patients. The assay was immunoSEQ multiplex PCR, and TCRdb's table has in-frame clones only and misses some. The table records over 45,000 clones, more than 90% of them present only once. Material for sequencing was PBMCs. The receptors were sampled from a man aged 25-45 years with colorectal cancer.

The count of this clone is one. The chain couples TRBV3-1 (or the pseudogene TRBV3-2) to TRBJ1-1; TRBD1 is a possible D gene (6 bases). CDR1 and CDR2 (germline): LGHDT, YNNKEL (reference sequence). The V gene lost 4 bases and the J gene lost 2 bases, with 20 bases spanning the gap. The CDR3 contains 17 residues. The CDR3: CASSPWGQGQGNTEAFF. CDR3 in DNA: TGTGCCAGCAGCCCCTGGGGGCAGGGGCAAGGTAACACTGAAGCTTTCTTT.

The chain combines TRBV6-5 with TRBJ1-5; D is possibly TRBD1 (6 bases). Looked up from germline, CDR1 is MNHEY and CDR2 is SVGAGI. The CDR3 extends over 14 amino acids. With 5 bases removed from V and 4 bases from J, the gap between germline ends came to 12 bases. Here the CDR3 DNA reads TGTGCCAGCAGTCCCACAGGGTTGAATCAGCCCCAGCATTTT. It codes for CASSPTGLNQPQHF.

V and J are TRBV30 and TRBJ1-2; D remains ambiguous. The length of the CDR3 is 10 residues. V lost 2 bases and J 12 bases, leaving 10 bases between the germline ends. Germline V gives CDR1 GTSNPN, CDR2 SVGIG (reference sequence). The CDR3 here is CAWSSDTHTF. The CDR3 coding sequence is TGTGCCTGGAGTAGTGACACCCACACCTTC. The full variable domain, rest sourced from reference TRBV30 and TRBJ1-2, is SQTIHQWPATLVQPVGSPLSLECTVEGTSNPNLYWYRQAAGRGLQLLFYSVGIGQISSEVPQNLSASRPQDRQFILSSKKLLLSDSGFYLCAWSSDTHTFGSGTRLTVV.

The gene calls are TRBV6-5 and TRBJ2-7; perhaps TRBD2 as D (5 bases). V was cut by 7 bases and J by 3 bases, with 10 bases left in between. Per the germline V gene, CDR1 is MNHEY and CDR2 is SVGAGI. CDR3 length: 12 amino acids. This chain's CDR3 is CASTPRDYEQYF. CDR3 coding DNA: TGTGCCAGCACTCCCCGGGACTACGAGCAGTACTTC.

The chain links TRBV30 to TRBJ2-7; no firm D call. CDR3 size: 12 residues. Germline V CDR1 and CDR2: GTSNPN, SVGIG (reference sequence). V lost 0 bases, J lost 0 bases, and 3 bases lay in between. CDR3 amino acids: CAWSVSSYEQYF. The CDR3 DNA reads as TGTGCCTGGAGTGTATCCTCCTACGAGCAGTACTTC.

The rearrangement links TRBV30 to TRBJ1-1, with TRBD1 as a possible D gene (5 bases). The V and J ends lost 3 bases and 0 bases respectively, with 23 bases between them. The CDR3 runs to 18 residues. Per the germline V gene, CDR1 is GTSNPN and CDR2 is SVGIG (reference sequence). CDR3 sequence reads: CAWSALVGGIHMNTEAFF. As DNA, the CDR3 is TGTGCCTGGAGCGCCCTGGTTGGGGGGATCCACATGAACACTGAAGCTTTCTTT.

The gene calls are TRBV7-7 and TRBJ2-5, with D possibly TRBD2 on 5 matching bases. CDR3 length: 12 amino acids. In germline, CDR1 is SSHAT, CDR2 FNYEAQ (reference sequence). Trimming stripped 2 bases from V and 9 bases from J, with 10 bases between. Here the CDR3 DNA reads TGTGCCAGCAGCTTAACCGACGGGGCCCAGTACTTC. Its protein is CASSLTDGAQYF.